The 16 T cell receptor beta chains listed next were all sequenced from one sample in a study of blood T cell repertoires in COVID-19. The repertoire was sequenced with immunoSEQ multiplex PCR; TCRdb's copy has only in-frame clones and lacks some. The sample yields under 170,000 clones, about 90% seen once. Sequenced material: peripheral blood. These receptors were taken from a woman aged 55 to 70 with active or convalescent COVID-19.

The gene calls are TRBV11-3 and TRBJ2-2; D is possibly TRBD1 (6 bases). Trimming removed 3 bases at V and 2 bases at J, with 10 bases between. Germline CDR1 SGHNT, CDR2 YENEEA. The CDR3 length is 15 residues. DNA for the CDR3: TGTGCCAGCAGCTTGACAGGTCTAAACACCGGGGAGCTGTTTTTT. Translation: CASSLTGLNTGELFF.

V and J are TRBV4-3 and TRBJ2-3, with a weak D call TRBD1 (5 bases). Germline CDR1 LGHNA, CDR2 YSLEER. The ends were cut back, 1 base at V and 4 bases at J, with 15 bases in the middle. This CDR3 region has 16 residues. CDR3 in amino acids: CASSQAVSRVADTQYF. In DNA, the CDR3 is TGCGCCAGCAGCCAAGCGGTAAGCAGGGTCGCAGATACGCAGTATTTT.

This chain links TRBV10-3 with TRBJ1-5, with a possible D match to TRBD1 (5 bases). CDR3 length: 15 amino acids. Germline values: CDR1 ENHRY, CDR2 SYGVKD. Trimming removed 2 bases from V and 1 base from J, with 9 bases in between. This CDR3 is CAISEGGVSNQPQHF. The CDR3 DNA is TGTGCCATCAGTGAGGGAGGGGTAAGCAATCAGCCCCAGCATTTT.

This clone came up once. This chain links TRBV2 with TRBJ1-5, with TRBD1 matching over 10 bases. The CDR3 is made up of 14 amino acids. J gave up 5 bases and V 6 bases, and 4 bases lay outside the gene matches. CDR1 and CDR2 (germline): SNHLY, FYNNEI. The CDR3 loop reads CASSVGTGDQPQHF. The CDR3 DNA sequence: TGTGCCAGCAGCGTCGGGACAGGGGATCAGCCCCAGCATTTT.

The chain uses TRBV10-3 and TRBJ1-5; 8 nucleotides align to TRBD1. This CDR3 region has 15 residues. V gave up 6 bases and J gave up 2 bases; unmatched junction bases: 6. The V gene's germline CDR1 is ENHRY and CDR2 SYGVKD. The CDR3 region is CAIRPGQGGNQPQHF. The CDR3 DNA is TGTGCCATCAGACCCGGACAGGGTGGCAATCAGCCCCAGCATTTT.

The chain links TRBV6-5 to TRBJ2-5; no firm D call. V lost 6 bases to trimming and J lost 0 bases, with 14 bases between them. The CDR3 is 15 amino acids. Germline-derived CDR1 and CDR2 are MNHEY and SVGAGI. The CDR3 is CASSPLERYQETQYF. The CDR3 nucleotides read TGTGCCAGCAGCCCGTTGGAGAGGTACCAAGAGACCCAGTACTTC.

The V and J genes are TRBV6-6 and TRBJ2-5; 9 bases match TRBD1. Trimming removed 10 bases from V and 1 base from J; junction bases left unmatched: 7. Germline CDR1 MNHNY, CDR2 SVGAGI (reference sequence). The CDR3 extends over 14 amino acids. CDR3 region: CATSTGGAQETQYF. The CDR3 region has the DNA TGTGCCACTTCAACAGGGGGCGCCCAAGAGACCCAGTACTTC.

The chain combines TRBV27 with TRBJ2-7, with 9 bases matching TRBD1. V trimming: 6 bases; J trimming: 3 bases; junction bases outside the gene matches: 3. The CDR3 runs 13 residues. The germline CDR1 and CDR2 sequences are MNHEY and SMNVEV (reference sequence). The CDR3 region has the DNA TGTGCCAGCAGCTTGGACAGGGGCTACGAGCAGTACTTC. Protein product: CASSLDRGYEQYF.

This clone was counted many times. The chain links TRBV30 to TRBJ1-2; 12 bases agree with TRBD1. Trimming removed 4 bases from V and 4 bases from J; junction bases left unmatched: 16. Germline V lookup: CDR1 GTSNPN, CDR2 SVGIG (reference sequence). The CDR3 sequence is 18 residues long. Here the CDR3 DNA reads TGTGCCTGGATTTCTCCCCGGGACAGGGGGCTGGGGGGCTATGGCTACACCTTC. This codes for CAWISPRDRGLGGYGYTF.

The sample holds one count of this clone. This rearrangement joins TRBV9 to TRBJ2-2; D not certain. CDR1 and CDR2 from the germline V gene are SGDLS and YYNGEE. This CDR3 comprises 14 residues. The V and J ends lost 4 bases and 4 bases respectively, with 11 bases between them. The CDR3 here is CASSSTGGTGELFF. The CDR3, as DNA: TGTGCCAGCAGCTCGACGGGTGGCACCGGGGAGCTGTTTTTT.

The J gene is TRBJ1-5, the V gene TRBV21-1. TRBV21-1 is designated a pseudogene. This CDR3 spans 16 amino acids. The CDR3 sequence is CASSKGEIRDNQPQHF. In nucleotides, the CDR3 is TGTGCCAGCAGCAAAGGAGAGATCCGGGACAATCAGCCCCAGCATTTT.

This sequence joins TRBV19 and TRBJ2-3; 9 positions agree with TRBD1. Germline V gene sequence: CDR1 LNHDA, CDR2 SQIVND (reference sequence). V was pared by 2 bases and J by 3 bases, with 12 bases of the junction left unmatched. The CDR3 contains 18 residues. The CDR3 reads CASSIPSLQGAWTDTQYF. The CDR3 DNA reads as TGTGCCAGTAGTATACCCTCACTACAGGGGGCTTGGACAGATACGCAGTATTTT.

This clone occurred once. The V gene is TRBV19, the J gene TRBJ2-1, with 11 positions matching TRBD2. Germline-derived CDR1 and CDR2 are LNHDA and SQIVND (reference sequence). With V trimmed by 6 bases and J by 6 bases, 4 bases remained unmatched. This CDR3 contains 14 residues. CDR3 in DNA: TGTGCCAGTAGGGGACTAGCGGAAGGCAATGAGCAGTTCTTC. Translated: CASRGLAEGNEQFF.

The V gene is TRBV19, the J gene TRBJ1-2, with D possibly TRBD1 on 6 matching bases. With 2 bases removed from V and 2 bases from J, the gap between germline ends came to 9 bases. The CDR3 totals 14 residues. The germline gives CDR1 LNHDA, CDR2 SQIVND (reference sequence). The CDR3 DNA sequence: TGTGCCAGTAGTATACTACAGGGCAACTATGGCTACACCTTC. This codes for CASSILQGNYGYTF.

This clone has only one observation. V is TRBV5-8 and J is TRBJ2-3; 10 bases agree with TRBD2. Germline V gene sequence: CDR1 SGHTS, CDR2 YDEGEE. CDR3 length equals 15 residues. The V and J ends lost 3 bases and 4 bases, in that order; junction bases with no gene match: 5. CDR3 DNA sequence: TGTGCCAGCAGCTCGAGCGGGGGGGCCGCAGATACGCAGTATTTT. Protein sequence: CASSSSGGAADTQYF.

This chain links TRBV9 with TRBJ2-5; D is possibly TRBD2 (7 bases). There are 16 residues in the CDR3. V shed 0 bases and J shed 5 bases, with 17 bases lying between them. CDR1 SGDLS and CDR2 YYNGEE come from the germline V gene. The CDR3 is CASSVGFIGGGETQYF. In nucleotides, the CDR3 is TGTGCCAGCAGCGTAGGATTCATAGGGGGGGGTGAGACCCAGTACTTC.